The 23 T cell receptor beta chains below come from one sample, sequenced in a study of T cell changes during pregnancy in multiple sclerosis. The assay was immunoSEQ multiplex PCR, and TCRdb's table has in-frame clones only and misses some. The table records more than 95,000 clones, roughly 92% of them present only once. Sample: peripheral blood, taken after pregnancy. Source of these receptors: a female donor with multiple sclerosis, enrolled in a pregnancy study.

The rearrangement joins TRBV27 to TRBJ2-2; weak D call: TRBD1 (6 bases). CDR1 MNHEY and CDR2 SMNVEV come from the germline V gene (reference sequence). Trimming pared 3 bases from V and 3 bases from J, leaving 11 bases between. This CDR3 is built from 15 residues. The CDR3 sequence is CASSFTGIHTGELFF. Here the CDR3 DNA reads TGTGCCAGCAGTTTTACAGGGATACACACCGGGGAGCTGTTTTTT.

This chain links TRBV11-3 with TRBJ2-3; 10 bases match TRBD2. Germline CDR1 reads SGHNT; CDR2 reads YENEEA. The CDR3 sequence is 14 residues long. The ends lost 5 bases at V and 4 bases at J; junction bases unmatched: 3. The CDR3 is CASSSGRAADTQYF. The CDR3 nucleotides are TGTGCCAGCAGCAGCGGGAGGGCTGCAGATACGCAGTATTTT.

The chain links TRBV10-2 to TRBJ2-7; tentative D call: TRBD2 (5 bases). Germline CDR1 and CDR2: WSHSY and SAAADI. V lost 6 bases and J 3 bases, leaving 12 bases between the germline ends. CDR3 size: 13 residues. DNA for the CDR3: TGCGCCAGCAGCCTGACTATCCGCTACGAGCAGTACTTC. This translates into CASSLTIRYEQYF.

V gene TRBV19 combines with J gene TRBJ1-1, with D perhaps matching TRBD1 (5 bases). Germline CDR1 reads LNHDA; CDR2 reads SQIVND (reference sequence). V lost 6 bases and J 1 base, leaving 9 bases between the germline ends. This CDR3 is built from 13 residues. The CDR3, as DNA: TGTGCCAGTAGCACAACAGGGAACACTGAAGCTTTCTTT. Its translation is CASSTTGNTEAFF.

The chain links TRBV18 to TRBJ2-7, with 9 positions matching TRBD1. J was trimmed by 5 bases and V by 5 bases; bases with no gene match: 10. The V gene's germline CDR1 is KGHSH and CDR2 LQKENI. The CDR3 is made up of 15 amino acids. DNA of the CDR3: TGTGCCAGCTCAAATACCGGGACAGGGTCCCACGAGCAGTACTTC. It codes for CASSNTGTGSHEQYF.

The chain uses TRBV4-1 and TRBJ2-7; 9 bases map to TRBD1. The J segment lost 5 bases and the V segment lost 3 bases, leaving 2 bases of the junction unmatched. Germline CDR1 is MGHRA and CDR2 is YSYEKL. CDR3 length equals 13 residues. CDR3 region: CASSHRTGDEQYF. DNA for the CDR3: TGCGCCAGCAGCCATAGGACAGGGGACGAGCAGTACTTC.

The genes are TRBV5-4 and TRBJ2-7, with a possible D match to TRBD1 (6 bases). CDR1 is SGHNT, CDR2 YYREEE, per germline (reference sequence). The CDR3 sequence is 13 residues long. V lost 0 bases to trimming and J lost 3 bases, with 7 bases between them. CDR3 region: CASSLVGGYEQYF. DNA for the CDR3: TGTGCCAGCAGCTTGGTAGGGGGCTACGAGCAGTACTTC.

The chain links TRBV27 to TRBJ1-1, with D perhaps matching TRBD1 (6 bases). V lost 5 bases and J 4 bases, leaving 14 bases between the germline ends. The germline V gene has CDR1 MNHEY and CDR2 SMNVEV (reference sequence). The CDR3 extends over 14 amino acids. The CDR3 sequence is CASSLQGLGTEAFF. CDR3 DNA: TGTGCCAGCAGTCTGCAGGGGTTAGGCACTGAAGCTTTCTTT.

The gene calls are TRBV28 and TRBJ2-3; the D gene is possibly TRBD2 (5 bases). Germline V CDR1 and CDR2: MDHEN, SYDVKM. V was clipped by 6 bases and J by 1 base, with 14 bases between them. The CDR3 is 15 residues long. The CDR3 bases are TGTGCCAGCAGCCAAAGTCTAGCCGGCACAGATACGCAGTATTTT. It specifies CASSQSLAGTDTQYF.

V and J are TRBV2 and TRBJ2-2; TRBD1 aligns across 7 bases. From germline, CDR1 is SNHLY and CDR2 FYNNEI. The CDR3 is made up of 14 amino acids. The ends lost 4 bases at V and 5 bases at J; junction bases unmatched: 4. CDR3 nucleotides: TGTGCCAGCAGTGCCTTACAGGGGACCGGGGAGCTGTTTTTT. This translates into CASSALQGTGELFF. Together with reference TRBV2 and TRBJ2-2, the CDR3 gives the full variable domain: EPEVTQTPSHQVTQMGQEVILRCVPISNHLYFYWYRQILGQKVEFLVSFYNNEISEKSEIFDDQFSVERPDGSNFTLKIRSTKLEDSAMYFCASSALQGTGELFFGEGSRLTVL.

This clone was seen just once. The J gene is TRBJ2-4, the V gene TRBV10-3, with 11 nucleotides matching TRBD2. The germline CDR1 and CDR2 sequences are ENHRY and SYGVKD. V shed 6 bases, J shed 1 base, and the junction held 11 bases outside the gene matches. The CDR3 loop spans 18 amino acids. CDR3 DNA sequence: TGTGCCATCAGACCGGGACTAGCGGCCCGGCGGGCCAAAAACATTCAGTACTTC. This translates into CAIRPGLAARRAKNIQYF.

The chain is built from TRBV28 and TRBJ1-5; maybe TRBD1 (5 bases). Per germline, CDR1 MDHEN and CDR2 SYDVKM. V lost 6 bases to trimming and J lost 2 bases, with 20 bases between them. The CDR3 has 17 amino acids. Written as DNA, the CDR3 is TGTGCCAGCAGAACGTCCACGGGGGGGACGGGCAATCAGCCCCAGCATTTT. It codes for CASRTSTGGTGNQPQHF.

This chain connects TRBV7-9 to TRBJ2-1, with 14 bases lining up with TRBD2. Per the germline V gene, CDR1 is SEHNR and CDR2 is FQNEAQ (reference sequence). The CDR3 is 18 residues long. The junction had 15 bases not matched to a gene; V was cut back by 8 bases and J by 6 bases. The CDR3 coding sequence is TGTGCCAGCCTAGGGACTAGCGGGAGTGGGGGAATATCCAATGAGCAGTTCTTC. Amino acid sequence: CASLGTSGSGGISNEQFF.

The chain uses TRBV27 and TRBJ2-3; TRBD2 matches at 11 bases. CDR3 size: 14 residues. Germline trimming cut 5 bases from V and 8 bases from J; bases unmatched to any gene: 6. Germline loops: CDR1 MNHEY, CDR2 SMNVEV (reference sequence). CDR3 residues: CASSPGLAEITQYF. The CDR3 DNA follows: TGTGCCAGCAGTCCGGGACTAGCGGAGATTACGCAGTATTTT.

The chain employs TRBV7-6 and TRBJ2-5; D is possibly TRBD2 (6 bases). This CDR3 comprises 15 residues. Per germline, CDR1 SGHVS and CDR2 FNYEAQ. Trimming left V 5 bases short and J 3 bases short, with 16 bases between. DNA for the CDR3: TGTGCCAGCAGCAGTCTAGCGACGAGTAAAGAGACCCAGTACTTC. This codes for CASSSLATSKETQYF.

This chain joins TRBV7-7 and TRBJ2-1; 7 bases map to TRBD2. The germline gives CDR1 SSHAT, CDR2 FNYEAQ (reference sequence). The CDR3 sequence is 16 residues long. Trimming took 5 bases from V and 4 from J; bases not matched to a gene: 11. The CDR3 sequence: CASSQGEGRPYNEQFF. The CDR3 nucleotides read TGTGCCAGCAGCCAAGGGGAGGGGCGCCCTTACAATGAGCAGTTCTTC.

The chain couples TRBV25-1 to TRBJ1-4; TRBD1 might be the D (5 bases). The CDR3 totals 14 residues. Looked up from germline, CDR1 is MGHDK and CDR2 is SYGVNS. V gave up 4 bases and J gave up 8 bases, with 14 bases separating them. The CDR3 here is CASSAWAGEEKLFF. The CDR3 nucleotides read TGTGCCAGCAGTGCTTGGGCGGGGGAGGAAAAACTGTTTTTT.

The chain recombines TRBV7-9 with TRBJ2-3; 9 bases fit TRBD1. Germline V lookup: CDR1 SEHNR, CDR2 FQNEAQ (reference sequence). The ends lost 5 bases at V and 4 bases at J; junction bases unmatched: 7. The CDR3 runs 15 residues. The CDR3 nucleotides are TGTGCCAGCAGCCCCCGGGACAGGGAGCCAGATACGCAGTATTTT. Protein product: CASSPRDREPDTQYF.

This rearrangement joins TRBV5-6 to TRBJ2-3; TRBD2 agrees at 10 bases. Germline-derived CDR1 and CDR2 are SGHDT and YYEEEE. The CDR3 loop spans 18 amino acids. V shed 1 base and J 1 base; nucleotides not matched to a gene: 9. CDR3 nucleotide sequence: TGTGCCAGCAGCTTGCGACTAGCGGGTCCCCTAGGCACAGATACGCAGTATTTT. It is translated as CASSLRLAGPLGTDTQYF. The full variable domain, with the rest looked up from reference TRBV5-6 and TRBJ2-3, is DAGVTQSPTHLIKTRGQQVTLRCSPKSGHDTVSWYQQALGQGPQFIFQYYEEEERQRGNFPDRFSGHQFPNYSSELNVNALLLGDSALYLCASSLRLAGPLGTDTQYFGPGTRLTVL.

V usage is TRBV28 and J usage is TRBJ1-4, with D possibly matching TRBD1 (5 bases). CDR1 and CDR2 (germline): MDHEN, SYDVKM. V dropped 8 bases and J dropped 5 bases, with 18 bases sitting between them. The CDR3 length is 15 residues. CDR3 nucleotide sequence: TGTGCCAGCGGAGCCTTCCGGGGGGTCAATGAAAAACTGTTTTTT. It specifies CASGAFRGVNEKLFF.

This chain links TRBV28 with TRBJ1-5; D might be TRBD1 (5 bases). Trimming shortened V by 1 base and J by 6 bases, and 13 bases separated the two germline ends. This CDR3 contains 15 residues. In germline, CDR1 is MDHEN, CDR2 SYDVKM. CDR3 bases: TGTGCCAGCAGTTTATTGGGGGGGTCGGGTCAGCCCCAGCATTTT. Translated: CASSLLGGSGQPQHF.

This chain connects TRBV11-3 to TRBJ2-1; 10 positions agree with TRBD2. After removal of 5 bases from V and 6 bases from J, the junction contained 1 base not matched to a gene. The germline V gene has CDR1 SGHNT and CDR2 YENEEA. This CDR3 is built from 13 residues. The CDR3 nucleotides read TGTGCCAGCAGCCCTAGCGGGAGCAATGAGCAGTTCTTC. Protein: CASSPSGSNEQFF.

The J gene is TRBJ1-1, the V gene TRBV28; TRBD1 is a possible D gene (6 bases). V lost 0 bases, J lost 4 bases, and 15 bases lay in between. CDR1 and CDR2 (germline): MDHEN, SYDVKM. The CDR3 has 16 amino acids. The CDR3 DNA sequence: TGTGCCAGCAGTTTATGGGGCAGGGGTCGTACCACTGAAGCTTTCTTT. Its protein product is CASSLWGRGRTTEAFF.